A selection of T cell receptor beta chains follows, all from one sample in a study of shared clonotypes between healthy human individuals. Sequencing was performed with immunoSEQ multiplex PCR; in TCRdb, only in-frame clones are kept and a portion is missing. The repertoire has millions of clones, 85% to 95% of them found once; the top ten carry 0.13%. Specimen: naive CD4+ T cells sorted from blood. These receptor sequences come from a man aged 18 to 29 in good health. Each CDR3 is given with its conserved first and last residue. A D gene is named only where the DNA matches it firmly. Where a row states a size, it is once, few, many or the class of an expanded clone; other rows omit it.

D gene,V gene,CDR3 length,clone size,J gene,CDR3 protein,CDR3 DNA
.,TRBV7-2,17,.,TRBJ2-4,CASSLRSGPLAKNIQYF,TGTGCCAGCAGCTTGAGATCAGGACCCCTAGCCAAAAACATTCAGTACTTC
TRBD2,TRBV2,14,.,TRBJ2-2,CASRGLAGTGELFF,TGTGCCAGCAGAGGACTAGCGGGCACCGGGGAGCTGTTTTTT
.,TRBV11-2,16,.,TRBJ2-7,CASSPWAVGANYEQYF,TGTGCCAGCAGCCCTTGGGCAGTAGGGGCTAACTACGAGCAGTACTTC
.,TRBV30,13,.,TRBJ1-4,CAWSPRGNEKLFF,TGTGCCTGGAGCCCCCGAGGAAATGAAAAACTGTTTTTT
.,TRBV6-5,16,.,TRBJ1-6,CASSYSWESYNSPLHF,TGTGCCAGCAGTTACTCTTGGGAGTCTTATAATTCACCCCTCCACTTT
.,TRBV28,16,.,TRBJ1-3,CASSLPGSISGNTIYF,TGTGCCAGCAGTTTGCCAGGATCCATCTCTGGAAACACCATATATTTT
TRBD2,TRBV10-3,16,.,TRBJ2-7,CAISESGTSGTYEQYF,TGTGCCATCAGTGAAAGCGGGACTAGCGGGACCTACGAGCAGTACTTC
TRBD1,TRBV10-3,17,.,TRBJ1-2,CAISEGAGQGLNYGYTF,TGTGCCATCAGTGAGGGGGCGGGACAGGGCCTCAACTATGGCTACACCTTC
.,TRBV5-6,13,.,TRBJ2-1,CASSSRSDNEQFF,TGTGCCAGCAGCTCCCGTTCAGACAATGAGCAGTTCTTC
.,TRBV4-3,14,.,TRBJ1-1,CASSQESGRNEAFF,TGCGCCAGCAGCCAAGAGTCCGGGAGGAATGAAGCTTTCTTT
TRBD2,TRBV2,14,.,TRBJ2-7,CASRLASGRREQYF,TGTGCCAGCAGGCTGGCTAGCGGGAGGAGAGAGCAGTACTTC
.,TRBV7-9,14,.,TRBJ1-6,CASSPRTGNSPLHF,TGTGCCAGCAGCCCCCGGACGGGTAATTCACCCCTCCACTTT
.,TRBV10-3,12,.,TRBJ1-3,CAITQPGNTIYF,TGTGCCATCACCCAACCTGGAAACACCATATATTTT
.,TRBV5-6,14,once,TRBJ2-5,CASSSEQGQETQYF,TGTGCCAGCAGCTCCGAACAGGGCCAAGAGACCCAGTACTTC
.,TRBV18,14,.,TRBJ1-4,CASSVYATNEKLFF,TGTGCCAGCTCTGTGTATGCAACTAATGAAAAACTGTTTTTT
.,TRBV28,15,.,TRBJ1-6,CASVVGGSYNSPLHF,TGTGCCAGCGTCGTGGGGGGCTCCTATAATTCACCCCTCCACTTT
.,TRBV10-3,12,.,TRBJ1-5,CAISESNQPQHF,TGTGCCATCAGTGAGTCCAATCAGCCCCAGCATTTT
.,TRBV4-1,14,.,TRBJ1-1,CASSQFPLNTEAFF,TGCGCCAGCAGCCAATTCCCCTTGAACACTGAAGCTTTCTTT
.,TRBV11-2,14,.,TRBJ2-7,CASSSERGGYEQYF,TGTGCCAGCAGCTCGGAGAGGGGTGGGTACGAGCAGTACTTC
TRBD1,TRBV5-1,15,.,TRBJ1-1,CASSLGTGGNTEAFF,TGCGCCAGCAGCCTTGGGACAGGGGGTAACACTGAAGCTTTCTTT
TRBD2,TRBV10-3,15,.,TRBJ2-1,CAIRSTSGGKNEQFF,TGTGCCATCAGATCAACTAGCGGGGGCAAAAATGAGCAGTTCTTC
.,TRBV28,16,.,TRBJ1-4,CASSPRQFWGDEKLFF,TGTGCCAGCAGTCCTCGACAGTTTTGGGGGGATGAAAAACTGTTTTTT
.,TRBV29-1,15,.,TRBJ2-7,CSVAPSTGPKYEQYF,TGCAGCGTTGCCCCCTCGACAGGACCAAAATACGAGCAGTACTTC
TRBD1,TRBV9,17,.,TRBJ1-2,CASSAGRGQGEIYGYTF,TGTGCCAGCAGCGCGGGCCGGGGACAGGGGGAAATCTATGGCTACACCTTC
TRBD1,TRBV7-2,14,.,TRBJ2-7,CASSTGGSMLEQYF,TGTGCCAGCAGCACAGGGGGGAGCATGCTCGAGCAGTACTTC
.,TRBV6-5,16,once,TRBJ1-3,CASSLDGFYSGNTIYF,TGTGCCAGCAGTTTGGACGGGTTCTACTCTGGAAACACCATATATTTT
TRBD2,TRBV4-1,17,.,TRBJ2-3,CASSQDFPSGAADTQYF,TGCGCCAGCAGCCAAGATTTTCCTAGCGGGGCCGCAGATACGCAGTATTTT
TRBD1,TRBV5-1,17,.,TRBJ2-6,CASSWTGADTGANVLTF,TGCGCCAGCAGCTGGACAGGGGCGGATACTGGGGCCAACGTCCTGACTTTC
.,TRBV30,13,.,TRBJ1-1,CAWSVQTDGEAFF,TGTGCCTGGAGTGTACAAACGGACGGGGAAGCTTTCTTT
.,TRBV5-6,15,.,TRBJ2-5,CASSLVPGRQETQYF,TGTGCCAGCAGCTTAGTGCCAGGACGACAAGAGACCCAGTACTTC
.,TRBV5-1,15,.,TRBJ2-3,CASSTAYPSTDTQYF,TGCGCCAGCAGCACAGCATACCCTAGCACAGATACGCAGTATTTT
.,TRBV5-1,12,.,TRBJ2-3,CASSSNTDTQYF,TGCGCCAGCAGCTCCAACACAGATACGCAGTATTTT
TRBD1,TRBV6-5,15,.,TRBJ1-4,CASRGQGATNEKLFF,TGTGCCTCAAGGGGTCAGGGGGCAACTAATGAAAAACTGTTTTTT
.,TRBV10-3,15,.,TRBJ2-2,CAISDHASYTGELFF,TGTGCCATCAGTGATCACGCCTCGTACACCGGGGAGCTGTTTTTT
TRBD2,TRBV10-3,14,once,TRBJ2-2,CAILGLAGAGELFF,TGTGCCATCCTGGGACTAGCGGGAGCCGGGGAGCTGTTTTTT
.,TRBV6-1,15,.,TRBJ2-7,CASFPGAGSSYEQYF,TGTGCCAGCTTCCCAGGGGCGGGAAGCTCCTACGAGCAGTACTTC
.,TRBV5-1,13,.,TRBJ2-5,CASSPGLLETQYF,TGCGCCAGCAGCCCGGGACTTTTAGAGACCCAGTACTTC
.,TRBV2,12,.,TRBJ1-1,CAGRRDETEAFF,TGTGCCGGCCGAAGGGATGAGACTGAAGCTTTCTTT
.,TRBV2,13,once,TRBJ1-3,CASSEQDGNTIYF,TGTGCCAGCAGTGAACAGGACGGAAACACCATATATTTT
.,TRBV7-9,15,.,TRBJ1-1,CASSSRGEGPLEAFF,TGTGCCAGCAGCTCCCGGGGGGAGGGGCCGCTTGAAGCTTTCTTT
TRBD1,TRBV6-5,14,.,TRBJ1-2,CASSRSGTGGGYTF,TGTGCCAGCAGTCGATCCGGGACAGGGGGAGGCTACACCTTC
.,TRBV15,14,.,TRBJ1-1,CATSRARGGTEAFF,TGTGCCACCAGCAGAGCCCGGGGAGGGACTGAAGCTTTCTTT
TRBD1,TRBV19,15,.,TRBJ1-5,CASGDRAYSNQPQHF,TGTGCCAGTGGAGACAGGGCTTATAGCAATCAGCCCCAGCATTTT
TRBD1,TRBV11-2,14,.,TRBJ1-1,CASSFDRGSTEAFF,TGTGCCAGCAGCTTTGACAGGGGAAGCACTGAAGCTTTCTTT
.,TRBV19,15,.,TRBJ1-6,CASSESPPGVSPLHF,TGTGCCAGTAGTGAAAGCCCGCCAGGGGTCTCACCCCTCCACTTT
TRBD1,TRBV5-1,12,few,TRBJ2-3,CASSLSGQTQYF,TGCGCCAGCAGCTTGTCGGGACAGACGCAGTATTTT
.,TRBV6-4,15,.,TRBJ2-2,CASSASTLNTGELFF,TGTGCCAGCAGTGCTTCAACGCTGAACACCGGGGAGCTGTTTTTT
TRBD1,TRBV28,14,.,TRBJ2-5,CAISSPGGRETQYF,TGTGCCATCTCGAGCCCAGGGGGCAGAGAGACCCAGTACTTC
TRBD2,TRBV19,15,.,TRBJ2-1,CASTPSGGANNEQFF,TGTGCCAGTACCCCTAGCGGGGGGGCCAACAATGAGCAGTTCTTC
TRBD2,TRBV11-2,10,.,TRBJ2-1,CASSLSGLVF,TGTGCCAGCAGCTTATCGGGACTAGTCTTC
TRBD1,TRBV28,15,.,TRBJ2-3,CASSLIQGAADTQYF,TGTGCCAGCAGTTTGATACAGGGGGCCGCAGATACGCAGTATTTT
.,TRBV7-2,14,once,TRBJ2-7,CASSAYRVGYEQYF,TGTGCCAGCAGCGCCTACAGGGTGGGCTACGAGCAGTACTTC
TRBD1,TRBV10-1,15,few,TRBJ2-7,CASSAFNRGPYEQYF,TGCGCCAGCAGTGCTTTCAACAGGGGTCCTTACGAGCAGTACTTC
.,TRBV19,15,.,TRBJ2-2,CASSIQGSLTGELFF,TGTGCCAGTAGTATACAGGGCAGTTTAACCGGGGAGCTGTTTTTT
TRBD2,TRBV7-2,16,.,TRBJ2-1,CASSLVGLAVYNEQFF,TGTGCCAGCAGCTTAGTGGGACTAGCGGTCTACAATGAGCAGTTCTTC
.,TRBV7-9,15,.,TRBJ2-7,CASSFGRQDTYEQYF,TGTGCCAGCAGCTTTGGGCGACAGGATACCTACGAGCAGTACTTC
TRBD1,TRBV10-3,14,.,TRBJ2-7,CAITAGGVTYEQYF,TGTGCCATCACTGCAGGGGGTGTTACCTACGAGCAGTACTTC
TRBD1,TRBV2,15,.,TRBJ2-2,CASRGRTGETGELFF,TGTGCCAGCAGAGGAAGGACAGGGGAAACCGGGGAGCTGTTTTTT
.,TRBV4-2,13,.,TRBJ1-4,CASSQDQGEKLFF,TGTGCCAGCAGCCAAGATCAGGGGGAAAAACTGTTTTTT